Below, 5 T cell receptor beta chains from the same sample are listed, as sequenced in a study of cytomegalovirus exposure and HLA in healthy donors. Both 60 Vbeta primers and 13 Jbeta primers went into the PCR. Here immunoSEQ multiplex PCR was the method, and the copy in TCRdb shows in-frame clones only, minus some. Of a few hundred thousand clones in the sample, roughly 80% were seen once. Sequenced sample: PBMCs. The origin of the receptors is a girl aged 2 to 9 in good health and CMV-seronegative.

The V call is TRBV5-4, the J call TRBJ1-6; maybe TRBD1 (5 bases). This CDR3 comprises 15 residues. Germline-derived CDR1 and CDR2 are SGHNT and YYREEE (reference sequence). V was clipped by 4 bases and J by 7 bases, with 15 bases between them. In nucleotides, the CDR3 is TGTGCCAGCAGCAGGACACCCCCAACGAATTCACCCCTCCACTTT. Amino acid sequence: CASSRTPPTNSPLHF.

The chain links TRBV9 to TRBJ1-6, with D hard to call. This CDR3 contains 13 residues. The germline CDR1 and CDR2 sequences are SGDLS and YYNGEE. V lost 4 bases to trimming and J lost 6 bases, with 8 bases between them. CDR3 in amino acids: CASSLEFNSPLHF. The CDR3 DNA reads TGTGCCAGCAGCTTGGAGTTTAATTCACCCCTCCACTTT.

This clone has only one observation. The chain combines TRBV29-1 with TRBJ2-1; D ambiguous. V was trimmed by 1 base and J by 7 bases, leaving 8 bases between them. The germline CDR1 and CDR2 sequences are SQVTM and ANQGSEA. There are 12 residues in the CDR3. The DNA of the CDR3 is TGCAGCGTTGAAGTCTCCGTGAATGAGCAGTTCTTC. The encoded protein is CSVEVSVNEQFF.

The CDR3 is CASSSASGRMGEQYF. The DNA of the CDR3 is TGTGCCAGCAGCTCCGCTAGCGGGAGGATGGGCGAGCAGTACTTC. The chain joins TRBV7-2 to TRBJ2-7; 11 nucleotides agree with TRBD2. Trimming cost V 4 bases and J 6 bases; bases outside gene matches: 8. This CDR3 has 15 residues. Germline CDR1 and CDR2: SGHTA and FQGNSA.

The chain recombines TRBV13 with TRBJ2-2; 9 positions match TRBD2. The CDR3 is 16 amino acids. CDR1 is PRHDT, CDR2 FYEKMQ, per germline (reference sequence). After removal of 3 bases from V and 0 bases from J, the junction contained 2 bases not matched to a gene. The CDR3 spells CASSLLAGTNTGELFF. CDR3 nucleotides: TGTGCCAGCAGCTTGCTAGCGGGGACGAACACCGGGGAGCTGTTTTTT.